This record concerns one T cell receptor beta chain sequence. The antigen is undetermined. Germline lookup yields CDR1 KGHDR and CDR2 SFDVKD. The CDR3 sequence is 15 residues long. V lost 3 bases, J lost 2 bases, and 7 bases lay in between. The data derive from a study of T-cell memory formation after mild COVID-19. Overall study: TCR clusters were largely donor specific. The study's findings and limits: Memory cells collected pre-infection included some clones that later responded, suggesting cross-reactive memory joined. CD4+ contracting clones were mainly CM and EM; CD8+ ones, EMRA.

TCRdb redid the calling of the 5' RACE reads with MiXCR, one entry per CDR3 protein. The sample has under 250,000 distinct CDR3 sequences, roughly 10% seen once. The gene calls are TRBV24-1 and TRBJ2-6; a possible D gene is TRBD1 (5 bases). This TCR derives from a man in his late teens or twenties who had mild COVID-19 (a few samples of this study predate the infection). Cell type and time point are not known. The source material was PBMCs or a T cell subset sorted from them (not recorded which). CDR3 loop: CATSDPGTGANVLTF. The CDR3 DNA is TGTGCCACCAGTGATCCAGGGACTGGGGCCAACGTCCTGACTTTC.